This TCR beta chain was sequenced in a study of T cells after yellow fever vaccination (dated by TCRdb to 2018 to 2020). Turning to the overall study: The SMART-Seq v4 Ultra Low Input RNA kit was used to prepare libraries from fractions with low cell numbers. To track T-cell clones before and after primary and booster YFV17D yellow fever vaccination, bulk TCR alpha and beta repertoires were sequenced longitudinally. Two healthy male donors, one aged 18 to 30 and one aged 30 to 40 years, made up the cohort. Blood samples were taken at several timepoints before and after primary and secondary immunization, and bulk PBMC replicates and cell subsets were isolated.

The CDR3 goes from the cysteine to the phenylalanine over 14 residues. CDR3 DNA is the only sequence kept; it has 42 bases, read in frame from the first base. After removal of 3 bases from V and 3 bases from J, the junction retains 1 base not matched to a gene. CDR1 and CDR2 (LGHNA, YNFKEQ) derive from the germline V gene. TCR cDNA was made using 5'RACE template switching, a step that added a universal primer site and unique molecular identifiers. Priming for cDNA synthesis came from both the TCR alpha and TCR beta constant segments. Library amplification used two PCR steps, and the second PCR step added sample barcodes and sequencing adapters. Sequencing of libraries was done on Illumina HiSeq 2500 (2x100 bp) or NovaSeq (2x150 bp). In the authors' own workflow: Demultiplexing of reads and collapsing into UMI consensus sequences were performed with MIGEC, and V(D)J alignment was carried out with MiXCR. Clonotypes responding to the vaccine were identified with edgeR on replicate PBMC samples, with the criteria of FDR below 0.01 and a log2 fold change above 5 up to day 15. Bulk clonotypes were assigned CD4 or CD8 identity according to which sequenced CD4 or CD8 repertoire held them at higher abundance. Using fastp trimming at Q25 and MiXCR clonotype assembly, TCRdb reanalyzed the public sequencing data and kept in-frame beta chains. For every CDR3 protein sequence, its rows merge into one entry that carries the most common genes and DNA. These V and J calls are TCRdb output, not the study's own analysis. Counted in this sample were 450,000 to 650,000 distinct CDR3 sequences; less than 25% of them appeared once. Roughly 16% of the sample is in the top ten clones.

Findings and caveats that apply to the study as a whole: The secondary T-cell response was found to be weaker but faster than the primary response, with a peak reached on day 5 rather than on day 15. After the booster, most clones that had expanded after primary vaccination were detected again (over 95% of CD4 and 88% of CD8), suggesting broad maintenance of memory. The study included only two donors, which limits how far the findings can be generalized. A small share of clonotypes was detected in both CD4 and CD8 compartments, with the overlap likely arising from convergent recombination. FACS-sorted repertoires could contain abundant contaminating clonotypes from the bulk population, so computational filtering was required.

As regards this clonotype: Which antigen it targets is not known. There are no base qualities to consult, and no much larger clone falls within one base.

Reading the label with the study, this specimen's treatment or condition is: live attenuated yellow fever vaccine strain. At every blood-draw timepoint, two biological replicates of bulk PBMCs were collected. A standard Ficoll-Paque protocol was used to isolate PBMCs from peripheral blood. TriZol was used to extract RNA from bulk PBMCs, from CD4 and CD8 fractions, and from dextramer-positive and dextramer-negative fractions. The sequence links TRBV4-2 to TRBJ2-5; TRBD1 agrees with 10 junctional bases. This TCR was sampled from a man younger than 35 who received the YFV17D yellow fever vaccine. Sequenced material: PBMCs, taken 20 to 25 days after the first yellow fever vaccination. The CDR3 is CASSQGTGEETQYF. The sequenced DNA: TGTGCCAGCAGCCAGGGGACAGGGGAAGAGACCCAGTACTTC.